This T cell receptor (beta chain) was captured by sequencing in a study of beta chain features in type 1 diabetes. Findings of the study overall: Junctions at VDJ sites from type 1 diabetes patients had fewer insertions and more deletions.

Staining for CD45RO/CCR7/CD25/CD127/CD95/CD27 allowed sorting of CD4+ naive, central memory, regulatory and stem cell-like memory cells. Comments on this clone: As yet, its antigen is unknown.

The authors reverse transcribed all of the isolated RNA, so sequencing captured expressed TCRB transcripts. TCRdb keeps only in-frame clones here, not all; method: immunoSEQ multiplex PCR. The sample holds hundreds of thousands of clones, roughly 16% seen once. The V gene end was trimmed by 8 bases and the J gene end by 2 bases; junction bases not matched to a gene: 4. From germline, CDR1 is MDHEN and CDR2 SYDVKM. The CDR3 is made up of 13 amino acids. The sequencing input was naive CD4+ T cells from blood. This receptor was taken from a man between 18 and 35 years old in good health. The chain employs TRBV28 and TRBJ2-7; 9 bases map to TRBD1. The DNA for the CDR3 is TGTGCCAGCCGTACAGGGGGCGCCTACGAGCAGTACTTC. Translating it yields CASRTGGAYEQYF.